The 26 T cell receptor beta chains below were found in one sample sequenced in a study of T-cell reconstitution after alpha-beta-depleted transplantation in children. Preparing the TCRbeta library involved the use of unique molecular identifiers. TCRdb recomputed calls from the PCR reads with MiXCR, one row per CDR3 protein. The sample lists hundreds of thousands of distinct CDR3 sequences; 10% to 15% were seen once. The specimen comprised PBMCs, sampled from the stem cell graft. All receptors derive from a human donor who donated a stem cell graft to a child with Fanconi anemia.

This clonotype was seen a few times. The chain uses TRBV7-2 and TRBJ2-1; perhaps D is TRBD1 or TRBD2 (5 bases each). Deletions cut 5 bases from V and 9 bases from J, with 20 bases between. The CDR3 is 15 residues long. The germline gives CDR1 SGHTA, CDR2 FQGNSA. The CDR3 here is CASSVTGTEGSEQFF. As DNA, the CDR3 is TGTGCCAGCAGCGTTACCGGGACCGAGGGGAGTGAGCAGTTCTTC.

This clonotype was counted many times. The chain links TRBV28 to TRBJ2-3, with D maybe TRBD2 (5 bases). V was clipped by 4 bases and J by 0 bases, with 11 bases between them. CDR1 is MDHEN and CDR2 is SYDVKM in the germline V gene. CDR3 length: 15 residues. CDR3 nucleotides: TGTGCCAGCAGTTCTAGCTCCATTAGCACAGATACGCAGTATTTT. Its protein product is CASSSSSISTDTQYF.

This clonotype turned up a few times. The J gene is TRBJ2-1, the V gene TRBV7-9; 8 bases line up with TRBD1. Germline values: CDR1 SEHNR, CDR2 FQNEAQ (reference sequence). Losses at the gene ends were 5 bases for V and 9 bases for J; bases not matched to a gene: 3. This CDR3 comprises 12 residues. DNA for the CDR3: TGTGCCAGCAGCCGACAGGGGAGTGAGCAGTTCTTC. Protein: CASSRQGSEQFF.

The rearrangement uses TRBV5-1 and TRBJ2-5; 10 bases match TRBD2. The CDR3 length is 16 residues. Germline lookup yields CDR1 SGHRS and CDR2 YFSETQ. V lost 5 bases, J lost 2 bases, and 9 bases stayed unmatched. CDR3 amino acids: CASSRVLAGEQETQYF. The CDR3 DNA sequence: TGCGCCAGCAGTCGGGTTCTAGCGGGGGAGCAAGAGACCCAGTACTTC.

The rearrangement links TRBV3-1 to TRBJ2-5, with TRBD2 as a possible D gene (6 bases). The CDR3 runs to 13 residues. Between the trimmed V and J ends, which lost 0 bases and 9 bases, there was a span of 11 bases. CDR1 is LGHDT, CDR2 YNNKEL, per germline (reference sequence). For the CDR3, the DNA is TGTGCCAGCAGCCAAGACCTAGGAGGGGCCCAGTACTTC. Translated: CASSQDLGGAQYF.

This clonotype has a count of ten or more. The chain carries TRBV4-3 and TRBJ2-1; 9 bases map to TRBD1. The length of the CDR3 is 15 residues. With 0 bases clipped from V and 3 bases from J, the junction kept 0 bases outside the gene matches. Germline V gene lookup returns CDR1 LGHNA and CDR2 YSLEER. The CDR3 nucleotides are TGCGCCAGCAGCCAAGAGACAGGGGGCTACAATGAGCAGTTCTTC. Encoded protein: CASSQETGGYNEQFF.

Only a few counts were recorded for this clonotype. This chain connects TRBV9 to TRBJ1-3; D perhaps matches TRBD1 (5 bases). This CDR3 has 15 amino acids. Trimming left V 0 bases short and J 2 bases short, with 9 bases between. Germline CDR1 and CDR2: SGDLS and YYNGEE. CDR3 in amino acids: CASSVGGAAGNTIYF. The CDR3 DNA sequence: TGTGCCAGCAGCGTAGGTGGGGCAGCTGGAAACACCATATATTTT.

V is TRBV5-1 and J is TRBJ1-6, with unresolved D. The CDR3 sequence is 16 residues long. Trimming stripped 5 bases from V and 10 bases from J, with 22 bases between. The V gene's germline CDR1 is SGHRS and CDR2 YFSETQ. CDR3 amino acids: CASRSFEAGQRSPLHF. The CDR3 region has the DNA TGCGCCAGCAGAAGCTTCGAGGCAGGTCAACGATCACCCCTCCACTTT.

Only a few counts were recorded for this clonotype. Written as DNA, the CDR3 is TGCGCCAGCAGCCAAATGGGGCTAGAAGGCTACACCTTC. Translation: CASSQMGLEGYTF. V usage is TRBV5-1 and J usage is TRBJ1-2; possibly TRBD1 for D (5 bases). CDR1 SGHRS and CDR2 YFSETQ come from the germline V gene. The CDR3 is 13 residues long. The V gene lost 4 bases and the J gene lost 8 bases, with 15 bases spanning the gap.

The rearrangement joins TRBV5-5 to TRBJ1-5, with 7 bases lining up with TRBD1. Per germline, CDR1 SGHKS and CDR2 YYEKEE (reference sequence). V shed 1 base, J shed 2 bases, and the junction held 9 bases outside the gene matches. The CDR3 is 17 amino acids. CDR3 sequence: CASSLNPTGHGNQPQHF. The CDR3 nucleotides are TGTGCCAGCAGCTTGAATCCGACAGGGCATGGCAATCAGCCCCAGCATTTT.

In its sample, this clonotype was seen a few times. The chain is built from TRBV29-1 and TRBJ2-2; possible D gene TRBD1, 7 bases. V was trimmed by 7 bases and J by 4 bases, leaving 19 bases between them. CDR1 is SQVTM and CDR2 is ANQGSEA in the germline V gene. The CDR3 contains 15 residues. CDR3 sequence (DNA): TGCAGCGCCGGAGGGGAGCAGGGGGGCACCGGGGAGCTGTTTTTT. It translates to CSAGGEQGGTGELFF.

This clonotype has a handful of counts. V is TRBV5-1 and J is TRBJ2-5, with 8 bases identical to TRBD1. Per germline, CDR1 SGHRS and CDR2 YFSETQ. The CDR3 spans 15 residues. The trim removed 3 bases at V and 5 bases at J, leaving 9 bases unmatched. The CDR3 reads CASSSPGQEKETQYF. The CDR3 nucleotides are TGCGCCAGCAGCTCTCCGGGACAGGAAAAGGAGACCCAGTACTTC.

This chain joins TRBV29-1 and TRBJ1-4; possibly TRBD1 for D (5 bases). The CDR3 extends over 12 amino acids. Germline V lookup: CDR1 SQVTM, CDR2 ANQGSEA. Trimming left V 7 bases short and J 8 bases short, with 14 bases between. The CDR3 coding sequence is TGCAGCGCCGTCGACAGTTCCGAAAAACTGTTTTTT. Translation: CSAVDSSEKLFF.

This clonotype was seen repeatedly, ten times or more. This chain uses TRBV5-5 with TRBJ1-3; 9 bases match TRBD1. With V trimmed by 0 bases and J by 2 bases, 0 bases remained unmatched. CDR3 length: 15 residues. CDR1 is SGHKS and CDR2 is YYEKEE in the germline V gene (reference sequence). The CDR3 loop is CASSLGQGAGNTIYF. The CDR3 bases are TGTGCCAGCAGCTTGGGACAGGGGGCTGGAAACACCATATATTTT.

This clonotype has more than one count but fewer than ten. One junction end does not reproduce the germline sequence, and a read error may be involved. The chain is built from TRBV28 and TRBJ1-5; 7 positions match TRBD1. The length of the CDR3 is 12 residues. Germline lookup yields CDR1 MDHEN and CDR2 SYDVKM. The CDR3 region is CVSSFYRGPQHF. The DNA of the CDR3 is TGTGTCAGCAGTTTCTACAGGGGGCCCCAGCATTTT.

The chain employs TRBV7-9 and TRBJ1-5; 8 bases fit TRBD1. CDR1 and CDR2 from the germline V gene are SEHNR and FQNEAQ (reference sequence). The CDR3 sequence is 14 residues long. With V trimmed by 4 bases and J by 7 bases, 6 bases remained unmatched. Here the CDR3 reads CASSSDRVDQPQHF. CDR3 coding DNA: TGTGCCAGCAGCTCGGACAGGGTAGACCAGCCCCAGCATTTT.

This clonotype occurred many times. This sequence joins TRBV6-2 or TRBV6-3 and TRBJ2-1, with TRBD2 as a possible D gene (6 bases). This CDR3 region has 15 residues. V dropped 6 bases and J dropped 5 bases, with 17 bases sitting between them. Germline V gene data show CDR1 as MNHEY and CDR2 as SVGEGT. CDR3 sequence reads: CASSLPDGGHNEQFF. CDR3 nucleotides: TGTGCCAGCAGCCTTCCCGATGGAGGGCACAATGAGCAGTTCTTC.

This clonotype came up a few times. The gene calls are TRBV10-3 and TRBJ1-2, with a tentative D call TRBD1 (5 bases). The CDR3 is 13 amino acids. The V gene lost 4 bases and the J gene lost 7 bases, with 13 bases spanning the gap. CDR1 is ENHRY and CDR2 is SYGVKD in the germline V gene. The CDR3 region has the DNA TGTGCCATCAGTGTAGAACAGGCGGGTGGCTACACCTTC. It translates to CAISVEQAGGYTF.

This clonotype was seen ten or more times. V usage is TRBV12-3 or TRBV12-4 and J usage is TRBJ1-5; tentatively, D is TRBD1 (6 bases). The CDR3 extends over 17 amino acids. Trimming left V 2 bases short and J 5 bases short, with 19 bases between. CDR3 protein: CASSLQGSIYPDQPQHF. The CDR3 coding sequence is TGTGCCAGCAGTTTACAGGGGAGTATTTATCCGGATCAGCCCCAGCATTTT.

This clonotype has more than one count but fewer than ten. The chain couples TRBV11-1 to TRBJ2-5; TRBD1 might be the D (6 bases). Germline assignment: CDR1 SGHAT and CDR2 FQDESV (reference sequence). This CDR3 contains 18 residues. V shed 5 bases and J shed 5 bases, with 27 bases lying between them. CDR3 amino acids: CASSPRGTQSLRRETQYF. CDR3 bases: TGTGCCAGCAGCCCGAGGGGGACGCAATCCCTTCGGCGGGAGACCCAGTACTTC.

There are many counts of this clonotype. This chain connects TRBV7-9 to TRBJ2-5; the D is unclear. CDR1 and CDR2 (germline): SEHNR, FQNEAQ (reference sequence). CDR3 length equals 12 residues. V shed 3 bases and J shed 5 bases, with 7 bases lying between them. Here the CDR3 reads CASSFLTETQYF. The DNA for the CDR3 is TGTGCCAGCAGCTTTCTTACGGAGACCCAGTACTTC.

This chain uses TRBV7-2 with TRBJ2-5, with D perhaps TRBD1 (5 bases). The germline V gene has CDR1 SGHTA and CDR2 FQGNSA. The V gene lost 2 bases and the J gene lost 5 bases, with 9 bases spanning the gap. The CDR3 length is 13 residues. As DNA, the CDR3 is TGTGCCAGCAGCTTAAGAAAGGGGGAGACCCAGTACTTC. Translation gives CASSLRKGETQYF.

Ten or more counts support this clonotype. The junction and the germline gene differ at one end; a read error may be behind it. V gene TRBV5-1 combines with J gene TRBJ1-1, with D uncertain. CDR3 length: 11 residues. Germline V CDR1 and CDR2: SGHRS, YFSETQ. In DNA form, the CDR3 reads TGCGCCAGCAGCGTGAACTCTGAAGCTTTCTTT. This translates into CASSVNSEAFF.

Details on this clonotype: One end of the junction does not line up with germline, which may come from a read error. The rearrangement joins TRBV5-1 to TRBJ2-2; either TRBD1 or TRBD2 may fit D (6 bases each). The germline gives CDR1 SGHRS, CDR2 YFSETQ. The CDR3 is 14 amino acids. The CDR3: CASSIQGYTGGLFF. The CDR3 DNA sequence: TGCGCCAGCAGCATACAGGGTTACACCGGGGGGCTGTTTTTT.

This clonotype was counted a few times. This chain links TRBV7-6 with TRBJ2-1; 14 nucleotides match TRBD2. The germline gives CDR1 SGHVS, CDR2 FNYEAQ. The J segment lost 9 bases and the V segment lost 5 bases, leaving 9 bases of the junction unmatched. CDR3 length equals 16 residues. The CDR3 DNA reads TGTGCCAGCAGCCCGACTAGCGGGGGGGCCTGGGGTGAGCAGTTCTTC. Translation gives CASSPTSGGAWGEQFF. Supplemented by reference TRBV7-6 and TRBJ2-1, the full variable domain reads GAGVSQSPRYKVTKRGQDVALRCDPISGHVSLYWYRQALGQGPEFLTYFNYEAQQDKSGLPNDRFSAERPEGSISTLTIQRTEQRDSAMYRCASSPTSGGAWGEQFFGPGTRLTVL.

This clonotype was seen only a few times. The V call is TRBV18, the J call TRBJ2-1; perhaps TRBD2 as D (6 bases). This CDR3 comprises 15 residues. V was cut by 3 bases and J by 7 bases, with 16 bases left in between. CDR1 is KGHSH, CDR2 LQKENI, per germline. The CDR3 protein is CASSPRVAVENEQFF. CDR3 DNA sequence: TGTGCCAGCTCACCGCGGGTAGCGGTAGAGAATGAGCAGTTCTTC.